A single TCR beta chain is shown here with its context. Authors' processing steps: Scientists estimated how many nucleated cells there were by amplifying reference gene primers. Only in-frame clones appear in the TCRdb table, and some are missing; sequencing was by immunoSEQ multiplex PCR. For V, J and clone size, that table is used; D and trimming come from the DNA. The profile shows under 200,000 clones, around 77% of them singletons. The sample comes from a study of blood T cell repertoires in COVID-19. At the level of the study: Whether acute or convalescent, the COVID-19 samples came from the United States, Italy and Spain. Sources were T cells, B-cell-depleted T cells, or PBMCs; the material itself was cDNA or gDNA.

Germline V gives CDR1 SNHLY, CDR2 FYNNEI. The V end lost 7 bases, the J end lost 2 bases, and 12 bases lay between the germline ends. The CDR3 totals 14 residues. J is TRBJ1-3 and V is TRBV2; TRBD1 might be the D (6 bases). Sequencing used peripheral blood. The sequence was obtained from a man between 65 and 79 years old with active or convalescent COVID-19. CDR3 nucleotides: TGTGCCAGCAAGGCGGACAGCCCTGGAAACACCATATATTTT. The encoded protein is CASKADSPGNTIYF.